Shown below are 17 T cell receptor beta chains from a single sample sequenced in a study of tissue T cells after allogeneic stem cell transplantation. The repertoire was sequenced with immunoSEQ multiplex PCR; TCRdb's copy has only in-frame clones and lacks some. Among about 10,000 clones listed, 60% were seen once. The material sequenced was tissue from the jejunum, taken at autopsy. These receptors originate from a woman aged 18-55 years with breast cancer.

This sequence joins TRBV7-9 and TRBJ2-2, with 7 nucleotides matching TRBD1. Trimming took 5 bases from V and 9 from J; bases not matched to a gene: 9. The germline V gene has CDR1 SEHNR and CDR2 FQNEAQ (reference sequence). CDR3 length equals 14 residues. CDR3 in amino acids: CASSPTTGLRELFF. The DNA for the CDR3 is TGTGCCAGCAGCCCTACGACAGGGTTAAGGGAGCTGTTTTTT.

The genes are TRBV27 and TRBJ2-1; 14 bases map to TRBD2. V shed 4 bases and J 6 bases; nucleotides not matched to a gene: 5. Germline CDR1 and CDR2: MNHEY and SMNVEV (reference sequence). The CDR3 has 16 amino acids. The DNA for the CDR3 is TGTGCCAGCAGTTGGGGACTAGCGGGAGCCGGCAATGAGCAGTTCTTC. Residues: CASSWGLAGAGNEQFF.

Regarding this clone: Within the sample, other DNA sequences also encode this same CDR3. CDR3 amino acids: CASSYVAGYEQYF. The DNA of the CDR3 is TGTGCCAGCAGTTACGTTGCGGGATACGAGCAGTACTTC. The chain couples TRBV6-2 or TRBV6-3 to TRBJ2-7; tentatively, D is TRBD2 (6 bases). V shed 2 bases and J shed 4 bases, with 9 bases lying between them. CDR1 and CDR2 (germline): MNHEY, SVGEGT. The CDR3 runs 13 residues.

By frequency in the sample, this clone is medium-sized (0.01 to 0.1%). Other DNA sequences of this sample code for an identical CDR3. The genes are TRBV4-3 and TRBJ2-2, with a tentative D call TRBD2 (6 bases). CDR3 length equals 15 residues. Germline V lookup: CDR1 LGHNA, CDR2 YSLEER. V was clipped by 3 bases and J by 0 bases, with 8 bases between them. This CDR3 reads CASSQDYPNTGELFF. DNA of the CDR3: TGCGCCAGCAGCCAGGACTACCCGAACACCGGGGAGCTGTTTTTT.

The chain employs TRBV6-5 and TRBJ1-3; no firm D call. The CDR3 length is 15 residues. The germline V and J ends were trimmed by 4 bases and 4 bases, with 14 bases remaining between them. Per germline, CDR1 MNHEY and CDR2 SVGAGI. CDR3 amino acids: CASSSVGVGGNTIYF. The CDR3 DNA sequence: TGTGCCAGCAGTTCGGTCGGGGTTGGAGGAAACACCATATATTTT.

The gene calls are TRBV19 and TRBJ1-3; D not certain. Germline lookup yields CDR1 LNHDA and CDR2 SQIVND (reference sequence). The germline V and J ends were trimmed by 4 bases and 0 bases, with 16 bases remaining between them. The CDR3 covers 17 residues. The CDR3 spells CASSTSAGSASGNTIYF. DNA for the CDR3: TGTGCCAGTAGTACGTCCGCGGGCAGCGCCTCTGGAAACACCATATATTTT.

The rearrangement joins TRBV5-8 to TRBJ2-1, with TRBD2 matching over 11 bases. This CDR3 spans 19 amino acids. CDR1 SGHTS and CDR2 YDEGEE come from the germline V gene. V shed 4 bases and J 4 bases; nucleotides not matched to a gene: 16. This chain's CDR3 is CASSLVISGGAEFYNEQFF. The CDR3 region has the DNA TGTGCCAGCAGCCTGGTGATTAGCGGGGGGGCCGAGTTTTACAATGAGCAGTTCTTC. Full variable domain (missing parts from reference TRBV5-8 and TRBJ2-1): EAGVTQSPTHLIKTRGQQATLRCSPISGHTSVYWYQQALGLGLQFLLWYDEGEERNRGNFPPRFSGRQFPNYSSELNVNALELEDSALYLCASSLVISGGAEFYNEQFFGPGTRLTVL.

The V call is TRBV6-5, the J call TRBJ2-5; D might be TRBD1 (5 bases). Trimming removed 7 bases at V and 9 bases at J, with 12 bases between. CDR3 length: 11 residues. The germline gives CDR1 MNHEY, CDR2 SVGAGI. The CDR3 DNA reads as TGTGCCAGCAATCAGGGAACGGCCCAGTACTTC. This encodes CASNQGTAQYF.

This clone was detected only a few times. The CDR3 DNA reads as TGCAGTGCTAGTTCTTCCGGGACAGGGGGTTTCGAGCAGTACTTC. Its translation is CSASSSGTGGFEQYF. The chain employs TRBV20-1 and TRBJ2-7, with TRBD1 identical over 11 bases. V shed 3 bases, J shed 6 bases, and the junction held 10 bases outside the gene matches. Looked up from germline, CDR1 is DFQATT and CDR2 is SNEGSKA (reference sequence). The CDR3 is 15 amino acids.

This clone appeared a few times. The chain couples TRBV3-1 (or the pseudogene TRBV3-2) to TRBJ1-2; D is undetermined. From germline, CDR1 is LGHDT and CDR2 YNNKEL (reference sequence). Trimming removed 0 bases from V and 7 bases from J, with 9 bases in between. The length of the CDR3 is 13 residues. The CDR3 loop is CASSQESAGGYTF. CDR3 bases: TGTGCCAGCAGCCAAGAAAGTGCTGGTGGCTACACCTTC.

The CDR3 spells CASIRDRGTGELFF. The CDR3 region has the DNA TGTGCCAGCATTCGAGACAGGGGGACCGGGGAGCTGTTTTTT. V gene TRBV6-5 combines with J gene TRBJ2-2; 9 positions agree with TRBD1. The length of the CDR3 is 14 residues. Germline lookup yields CDR1 MNHEY and CDR2 SVGAGI. The trim removed 7 bases at V and 5 bases at J, leaving 5 bases unmatched.

By frequency in the sample, this clone is medium-sized (0.01 to 0.1%). This chain links TRBV18 with TRBJ1-1, with 7 bases aligning to TRBD1. This CDR3 has 13 amino acids. V lost 3 bases and J lost 10; bases outside the gene matches: 8. Per germline, CDR1 KGHSH and CDR2 LQKENI. For the CDR3, the DNA is TGTGCCAGCTCACCCACCGCCAGGGGGGCAGCTTTCTTT. Protein sequence: CASSPTARGAAFF.

CDR3 sequence reads: CASSLEPGGEQYF. CDR3 DNA: TGTGCCAGCAGCTTGGAGCCGGGTGGCGAGCAGTACTTC. The rearrangement uses TRBV5-4 and TRBJ2-7; D ambiguous. Germline CDR1 reads SGHNT; CDR2 reads YYREEE (reference sequence). V lost 0 bases, J lost 6 bases, and 10 bases lay in between. The CDR3 spans 13 residues.

The chain recombines TRBV4-3 with TRBJ2-7; D is uncertain. The CDR3 contains 14 residues. V lost 1 base and J lost 2, with 9 bases in between. Germline V gives CDR1 LGHNA, CDR2 YSLEER. As DNA, the CDR3 is TGCGCCAGCAGCCAAGGTTTGGGCCCCTACGAGCAGTACTTC. Amino acids: CASSQGLGPYEQYF.

For this clone: Other DNA sequences in the same sample also yield this CDR3. This chain connects TRBV5-1 to TRBJ2-3, with unresolved D. The germline gives CDR1 SGHRS, CDR2 YFSETQ. V lost 4 bases and J 0 bases, leaving 9 bases between the germline ends. The CDR3 is made up of 14 amino acids. CDR3 residues: CASSPGPSTDTQYF. The CDR3 DNA follows: TGCGCCAGCAGCCCCGGGCCCAGCACAGATACGCAGTATTTT. The variable domain in full, completed from reference TRBV5-1 and TRBJ2-3, reads KAGVTQTPRYLIKTRGQQVTLSCSPISGHRSVSWYQQTPGQGLQFLFEYFSETQRNKGNFPGRFSGRQFSNSRSEMNVSTLELGDSALYLCASSPGPSTDTQYFGPGTRLTVL.

V is TRBV12-5 and J is TRBJ2-7; the match to TRBD2 covers 7 bases. The length of the CDR3 is 17 residues. Looked up from germline, CDR1 is LGHNT and CDR2 is FRNRAP. V was clipped by 2 bases and J by 4 bases; unmatched bases: 14. Written as DNA, the CDR3 is TGTGCTAGTGGTTTGTTTCCAATAGCGGGTGCCAGGTACGAGCAGTACTTC. This gives the protein CASGLFPIAGARYEQYF. Full variable domain (rest looked up from reference TRBV12-5 and TRBJ2-7): DARVTQTPRHKVTEMGQEVTMRCQPILGHNTVFWYRQTMMQGLELLAYFRNRAPLDDSGMPKDRFSAEMPDATLATLKIQPSEPRDSAVYFCASGLFPIAGARYEQYFGPGTRLTVT.

This chain uses TRBV5-6 with TRBJ1-2; no clear D gene. V lost 6 bases and J lost 6, with 18 bases in between. The CDR3 runs 14 residues. CDR1 and CDR2 (germline): SGHDT, YYEEEE. For the CDR3, the DNA is TGTGCCAGCAAAGAGGAATGGGATTCACATGGCTACACCTTC. Protein product: CASKEEWDSHGYTF.